These 27 T cell receptor beta chains were sequenced from one sample in a study of human T cells and chemical hapten exposure. TCRdb reanalysed the RACE reads using MiXCR and keeps one entry per CDR3 protein. The sample contains tens of thousands of distinct CDR3 sequences, 8.5% to 12% of which appear only once. Noted time point: patch test 2, 6 weeks after DPC sensitization. Sample treatment: therapeutic diphenylcyclopropenone sensitization with weekly scalp DPC. The input for sequencing was whole blood, taken in connection with sensitization to the hapten diphenylcyclopropenone (DPC). The receptors were sampled from a woman aged 45-65 years with alopecia areata. Some clones in this sample may be carry-over from other donors' samples.

This clonotype has a count of ten or more. This chain uses TRBV18 with TRBJ2-6; 7 bases map to TRBD2. Germline assignment: CDR1 KGHSH and CDR2 LQKENI. The J segment lost 0 bases and the V segment lost 3 bases, leaving 5 bases of the junction unmatched. The CDR3 sequence is 17 residues long. The CDR3 region is CASSPVVAGSGANVLTF. The DNA for the CDR3 is TGTGCCAGCTCACCTGTGGTAGCGGGCTCTGGGGCCAACGTCCTGACTTTC.

This clonotype was recorded many times. The chain has TRBV19 and TRBJ1-5; D may be TRBD1 (5 bases). Between the trimmed V and J ends, which lost 3 bases and 1 base, there was a span of 7 bases. The CDR3 consists of 14 residues. Germline values: CDR1 LNHDA, CDR2 SQIVND (reference sequence). In DNA, the CDR3 is TGTGCCAGTAGTATGGGGCAGAGCAATCAGCCCCAGCATTTT. Its protein is CASSMGQSNQPQHF.

The sample holds many counts of this clonotype. The chain is built from TRBV14 and TRBJ2-5; D not resolved. Germline values: CDR1 SGHDN, CDR2 FVKESK. V lost 0 bases to trimming and J lost 6 bases, with 11 bases between them. The length of the CDR3 is 14 residues. In DNA form, the CDR3 reads TGTGCCAGCAGCCAAGACGTCAGGAGTCAGACCCAGTACTTC. Translating it yields CASSQDVRSQTQYF.

This clonotype has at least ten counts. The chain is built from TRBV27 and TRBJ2-3; D is uncertain. The length of the CDR3 is 10 residues. V lost 9 bases and J lost 1, with 2 bases in between. Germline assignment: CDR1 MNHEY and CDR2 SMNVEV (reference sequence). The CDR3 loop reads CARCTDTQYF. Here the CDR3 DNA reads TGTGCCAGGTGCACAGATACGCAGTATTTT.

The rearrangement joins TRBV20-1 to TRBJ1-5; maybe TRBD1 (6 bases). Germline CDR1 DFQATT, CDR2 SNEGSKA (reference sequence). Trimming took 3 bases from V and 0 from J, leaving 12 bases between them. The CDR3 spans 15 residues. CDR3 amino acids: CSARGGGNSNQPQHF. DNA of the CDR3: TGCAGTGCTAGGGGGGGCGGAAATAGCAATCAGCCCCAGCATTTT.

This clonotype was counted between two and nine times. The J gene is TRBJ2-1, the V gene TRBV21-1; the table calls TRBD2, which could not be checked here. TRBV21-1 is described as a pseudogene. The CDR3 length is 16 residues. The CDR3 DNA is TGTGCCAGCCCCACAGGTTCTAGCGGGAGGGGCAATGAGCAGTTCTTC. As protein: CASPTGSSGRGNEQFF.

This clonotype was counted only a few times. In DNA form, the CDR3 reads TGCAGTGCTAGAGGGACAGGACACACTGAAGCTTTCTTT. Translated, it gives CSARGTGHTEAFF. J is TRBJ1-1 and V is TRBV20-1; 7 bases match TRBD1. Germline CDR1 DFQATT, CDR2 SNEGSKA (reference sequence). The CDR3 runs to 13 residues. The ends lost 1 base at V and 3 bases at J; junction bases unmatched: 2.

This clonotype was detected many times. J is TRBJ1-4 and V is TRBV12-3 or TRBV12-4, with TRBD1 identical over 7 bases. J was trimmed by 6 bases and V by 6 bases; bases with no gene match: 16. CDR3 length equals 17 residues. CDR3 DNA: TGTGCCAGCAGCCCCCCCTCACAACAGGGGACAGATGAAAAACTGTTTTTT. Protein product: CASSPPSQQGTDEKLFF.

In its sample, this clonotype was seen a few times. The chain has TRBV6-6 and TRBJ2-5; 8 positions match TRBD2. Unmatched junction bases numbered 9, after V lost 4 bases and J lost 2 bases. Germline CDR1 MNHNY, CDR2 SVGAGI (reference sequence). The CDR3 spans 16 residues. The CDR3 loop is CASSSGTRSSQETQYF. The DNA of the CDR3 is TGTGCCAGCAGTTCGGGGACTAGAAGCTCTCAAGAGACCCAGTACTTC.

This clonotype was recorded at least ten times. This chain connects TRBV7-8 to TRBJ2-7, with no clear D. The CDR3 spans 12 residues. CDR1 and CDR2 from the germline V gene are SGHVS and FQNEAQ. V lost 5 bases and J 7 bases, leaving 12 bases between the germline ends. CDR3 protein: CASSAIQREQYF. CDR3 sequence (DNA): TGTGCCAGCAGCGCCATTCAGAGGGAGCAGTACTTC.

The chain combines TRBV29-1 with TRBJ2-7, with a tentative D call TRBD1 (6 bases). The CDR3 sequence is 14 residues long. V was pared by 4 bases and J by 1 base, with 14 bases between. Germline V gene lookup returns CDR1 SQVTM and CDR2 ANQGSEA. CDR3 residues: CSVASGVDSYEQYF. The CDR3 coding sequence is TGCAGCGTTGCATCAGGGGTGGATTCCTACGAGCAGTACTTC.

This clonotype has just a few counts. The chain has TRBV11-2 and TRBJ1-5; 9 bases align to TRBD1. V dropped 0 bases and J dropped 6; count of bases not matched to a gene: 3. The germline V gene has CDR1 SGHAT and CDR2 FQNNGV. The CDR3 contains 15 residues. The CDR3 protein is CASSLDTGGSQPQHF. For the CDR3, the DNA is TGTGCCAGCAGCTTAGATACAGGGGGCAGTCAGCCCCAGCATTTT.

This clonotype was observed at least ten times. The rearrangement links TRBV4-1 to TRBJ2-2; TRBD1 matches 9 bases. CDR1 is MGHRA and CDR2 is YSYEKL in the germline V gene. The trim removed 4 bases at V and 4 bases at J, leaving 10 bases unmatched. CDR3 length: 17 amino acids. In DNA, the CDR3 is TGCGCCAGCAGCCGCGAACAGGGGGCCCGTAGCACCGGGGAGCTGTTTTTT. Protein: CASSREQGARSTGELFF.

The gene calls are TRBV2 and TRBJ1-1; D is undetermined. The CDR3 spans 11 residues. Between the trimmed V and J ends, which lost 3 bases and 7 bases, there was a span of 6 bases. Germline V gene lookup returns CDR1 SNHLY and CDR2 FYNNEI. Here the CDR3 DNA reads TGTGCCAGCAGTGATTGGAGTGAAGCTTTCTTT. It yields the protein CASSDWSEAFF.

This clonotype was counted many times. The rearrangement uses TRBV6-5 and TRBJ2-4; 14 bases align to TRBD2. The CDR3 sequence is 12 residues long. Germline assignment: CDR1 MNHEY and CDR2 SVGAGI. The ends lost 5 bases at V and 13 bases at J; junction bases unmatched: 1. CDR3 sequence: CASSGTSGGQYF. DNA of the CDR3: TGTGCCAGCAGTGGGACTAGCGGGGGACAGTACTTC.

This clonotype was counted at least ten times. V usage is TRBV6-5 and J usage is TRBJ1-1; no definite D call. The CDR3 spans 13 residues. Germline-derived CDR1 and CDR2 are MNHEY and SVGAGI. V was clipped by 5 bases and J by 1 base, with 8 bases between them. As DNA, the CDR3 is TGTGCCAGCAGTCGAGGGCCGAACACTGAAGCTTTCTTT. This encodes CASSRGPNTEAFF.

This clonotype was observed a few times. The chain employs TRBV2 and TRBJ2-3; D is ambiguous. Deletions cut 10 bases from V and 1 base from J, with 15 bases between. In germline, CDR1 is SNHLY, CDR2 FYNNEI. The CDR3 is made up of 14 amino acids. CDR3 coding DNA: TGTGCCACCCAGGCGCCCCGGGGCACAGATACGCAGTATTTT. Protein product: CATQAPRGTDTQYF. Full variable domain (missing parts from reference TRBV2 and TRBJ2-3): EPEVTQTPSHQVTQMGQEVILRCVPISNHLYFYWYRQILGQKVEFLVSFYNNEISEKSEIFDDQFSVERPDGSNFTLKIRSTKLEDSAMYFCATQAPRGTDTQYFGPGTRLTVL.

This clonotype occurred many times. The V and J genes are TRBV12-3 or TRBV12-4 and TRBJ2-7; D is unresolved. The CDR3 runs 14 residues. Deletions cut 3 bases from V and 4 bases from J, with 13 bases between. This CDR3 reads CASSFNWNRYEQYF. CDR3 in DNA: TGTGCCAGCAGTTTTAACTGGAACAGATACGAGCAGTACTTC.

This clonotype was seen many times. The rearrangement uses TRBV12-3 or TRBV12-4 and TRBJ2-5; no clear D. Trimming stripped 6 bases from V and 4 bases from J, with 15 bases between. This CDR3 has 14 amino acids. The CDR3, as DNA: TGTGCCAGCAGCCGTAATGCTCTGGGAGAGACCCAGTACTTC. Protein product: CASSRNALGETQYF.

This clonotype has only a few counts. The chain is built from TRBV28 and TRBJ1-2, with TRBD1 matching over 8 bases. Trimming cost V 6 bases and J 2 bases; bases outside gene matches: 20. CDR3 length: 19 amino acids. Germline CDR1 reads MDHEN; CDR2 reads SYDVKM. The chain's CDR3 is CASSQAVGQGGRGNYGYTF. The DNA of the CDR3 is TGTGCCAGCAGCCAAGCCGTCGGACAGGGAGGGAGGGGAAACTATGGCTACACCTTC.

This clonotype turned up a few times. V is TRBV12-3 or TRBV12-4 and J is TRBJ2-3, with 8 nucleotides matching TRBD2. The CDR3 is 15 amino acids. After removal of 1 base from V and 3 bases from J, the junction contained 3 bases not matched to a gene. The DNA for the CDR3 is TGTGCCAGCAGTTTAGATAGCGGGAAAACAGATACGCAGTATTTT. Translation gives CASSLDSGKTDTQYF.

The chain employs TRBV27 and TRBJ2-1; D is possibly TRBD2 (5 bases). The CDR3 is 13 residues long. The ends were cut back, 8 bases at V and 2 bases at J, with 10 bases in the middle. The germline V gene has CDR1 MNHEY and CDR2 SMNVEV (reference sequence). The CDR3 sequence: CASCRTAYNEQFF. In DNA form, the CDR3 reads TGTGCCAGCTGCCGGACTGCCTACAATGAGCAGTTCTTC.

This clonotype was counted ten times or more. V is TRBV29-1 and J is TRBJ2-7, with D perhaps matching TRBD1 (5 bases). Germline V gene sequence: CDR1 SQVTM, CDR2 ANQGSEA. The V and J ends lost 4 bases and 2 bases respectively, with 12 bases between them. This CDR3 has 13 amino acids. CDR3 sequence: CSVGRDIPYEQYF. For the CDR3, the DNA is TGCAGCGTTGGCAGGGATATTCCCTACGAGCAGTACTTC.

The chain carries TRBV25-1 and TRBJ2-7; D call uncertain. The ends were cut back, 3 bases at V and 0 bases at J, with 12 bases in the middle. This CDR3 is built from 15 residues. Germline CDR1 is MGHDK and CDR2 is SYGVNS. The CDR3 region has the DNA TGTGCCAGCAGTGATCGGCCCCTAGACTCCTACGAGCAGTACTTC. Translation: CASSDRPLDSYEQYF.

Many counts were recorded for this clonotype. The chain employs TRBV28 and TRBJ2-1; tentatively, D is TRBD2 (6 bases). The CDR3 extends over 14 amino acids. V was shortened by 5 bases and J by 6 bases, with 14 bases between the two germline ends. CDR1 and CDR2 from the germline V gene are MDHEN and SYDVKM. The DNA of the CDR3 is TGTGCCAGCAGTCCTAGGAGGGAAGTCAATGAGCAGTTCTTC. Protein: CASSPRREVNEQFF. Using reference TRBV28 and TRBJ2-1 for the parts outside the CDR3, the full variable domain is DVKVTQSSRYLVKRTGEKVFLECVQDMDHENMFWYRQDPGLGLRLIYFSYDVKMKEKGDIPEGYSVSREKKERFSLILESASTNQTSMYLCASSPRREVNEQFFGPGTRLTVL.

This clonotype was picked up many times. This chain connects TRBV6-5 to TRBJ2-3, with 11 bases that match TRBD1. V was clipped by 6 bases and J by 5 bases; unmatched bases: 1. The germline V gene encodes CDR1 MNHEY and CDR2 SVGAGI. CDR3 size: 13 residues. The CDR3 spells CASSGTGGDTQYF. The CDR3 DNA reads as TGTGCCAGCAGCGGGACAGGGGGAGATACGCAGTATTTT.

This clonotype has a handful of counts. The rearrangement joins TRBV20-1 to TRBJ2-3; 8 nucleotides match TRBD2. The germline gives CDR1 DFQATT, CDR2 SNEGSKA (reference sequence). After removal of 3 bases from V and 1 base from J, the junction contained 6 bases not matched to a gene. This CDR3 region has 15 residues. CDR3 DNA: TGCAGTGCTAGTGTTCCGCGGGGGGGCACAGATACGCAGTATTTT. Amino acid sequence: CSASVPRGGTDTQYF.